This TCR beta chain derives from a study of blood T cell repertoires in COVID-19. Study details: Sample material is recorded as cDNA or gDNA derived from T cells, B-cell-depleted T cells, or PBMCs.

Per the original data handling: Nucleated cell counts were estimated from reference gene primer amplification. Method: immunoSEQ multiplex PCR; TCRdb's copy keeps in-frame clones and lacks some. The DNA gave D and trimming, while V, J and clone size come from that table. The sample lists under 85,000 clones, roughly 85% occurring once. The sequenced sample consisted of peripheral blood. The sequence was collected from a man older than 75 with acute or convalescent COVID-19.

The CDR3 loop reads CASRHMGAQLLGAFF. As DNA, the CDR3 is TGTGCCAGCAGGCACATGGGGGCGCAATTGTTAGGAGCTTTCTTT. The rearrangement links TRBV28 to TRBJ1-1; maybe TRBD1 (6 bases). Trimming pared 6 bases from V and 10 bases from J, leaving 24 bases between. The CDR3 is 15 amino acids. The germline gives CDR1 MDHEN, CDR2 SYDVKM. The variable domain in full, with the rest retrieved from reference TRBV28 and TRBJ1-1, is DVKVTQSSRYLVKRTGEKVFLECVQDMDHENMFWYRQDPGLGLRLIYFSYDVKMKEKGDIPEGYSVSREKKERFSLILESASTNQTSMYLCASRHMGAQLLGAFFGQGTRLTVV.